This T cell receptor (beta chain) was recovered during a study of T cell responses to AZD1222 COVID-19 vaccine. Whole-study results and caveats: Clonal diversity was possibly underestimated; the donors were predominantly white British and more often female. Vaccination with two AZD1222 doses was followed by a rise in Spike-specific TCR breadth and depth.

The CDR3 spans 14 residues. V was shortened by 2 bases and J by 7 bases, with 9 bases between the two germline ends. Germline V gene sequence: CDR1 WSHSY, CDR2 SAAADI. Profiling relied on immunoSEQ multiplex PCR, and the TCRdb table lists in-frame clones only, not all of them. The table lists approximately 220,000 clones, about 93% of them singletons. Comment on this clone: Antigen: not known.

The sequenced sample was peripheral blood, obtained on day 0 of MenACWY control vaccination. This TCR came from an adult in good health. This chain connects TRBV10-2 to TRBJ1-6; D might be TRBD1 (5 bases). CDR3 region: CASSEAGPNSPLHF. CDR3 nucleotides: TGCGCCAGCAGTGAGGCAGGGCCAAATTCACCCCTCCACTTT.